This TCR beta chain was profiled in a study of spatial heterogeneity in lung cancer. Study in general: Fewer alpha-chain than beta-chain sequences were consistently detected.

As for time point: sample taken at primary tumor resection. The input material, whole RNA from tumor, nontumor lung or frozen PBMC, was sequenced unsorted. Samples were donated by 72 untreated early-stage non-small cell lung cancer patients. Findings of the study overall: At resection, ubiquitous expanded tumor TCRs appeared in blood more than at follow-up.

CDR3 length: 13 amino acids. V was trimmed by 4 bases and J by 5 bases, leaving 12 bases between them. Germline loops: CDR1 SGHRS, CDR2 YFSETQ. This clonotype appeared many times. The antigen is undetermined. Every TCR cDNA molecule carried a tag that served as a unique molecular identifier. TCRdb re-called the 5' RACE reads through MiXCR, storing one row per CDR3 protein. The table shows 35,000 or so distinct CDR3 sequences, with less than 5.5% occurring only once. V gene TRBV5-1 combines with J gene TRBJ2-5; D remains unclear. Sequenced material: PBMCs, taken at surgery. This sequence was found in a female donor with early-stage non-small cell lung cancer. The CDR3 DNA reads as TGCGCCAGCAGCACAAGCCCAATCGAGACCCAGTACTTC. Translated, it gives CASSTSPIETQYF. The full variable domain, its missing parts supplied by reference TRBV5-1 and TRBJ2-5, is KAGVTQTPRYLIKTRGQQVTLSCSPISGHRSVSWYQQTPGQGLQFLFEYFSETQRNKGNFPGRFSGRQFSNSRSEMNVSTLELGDSALYLCASSTSPIETQYFGPGTRLLVL.